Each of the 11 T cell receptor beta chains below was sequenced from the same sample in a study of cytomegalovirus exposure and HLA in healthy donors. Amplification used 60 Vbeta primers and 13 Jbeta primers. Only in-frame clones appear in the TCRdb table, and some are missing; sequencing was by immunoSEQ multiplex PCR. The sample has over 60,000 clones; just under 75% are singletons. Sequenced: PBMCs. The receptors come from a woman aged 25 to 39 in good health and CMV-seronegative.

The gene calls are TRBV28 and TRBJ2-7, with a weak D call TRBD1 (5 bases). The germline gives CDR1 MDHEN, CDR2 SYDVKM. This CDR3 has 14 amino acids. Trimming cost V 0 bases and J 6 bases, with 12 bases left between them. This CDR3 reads CASSLCKGFCEQYF. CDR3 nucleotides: TGTGCCAGCAGTTTATGCAAGGGGTTCTGCGAGCAGTACTTC.

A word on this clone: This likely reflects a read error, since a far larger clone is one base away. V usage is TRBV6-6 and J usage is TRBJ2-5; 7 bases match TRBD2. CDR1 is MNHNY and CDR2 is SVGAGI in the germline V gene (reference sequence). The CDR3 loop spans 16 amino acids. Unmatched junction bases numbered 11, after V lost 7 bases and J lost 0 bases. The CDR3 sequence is CASITGRGTNQETQYF. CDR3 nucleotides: TGTGCCAGCATAACGGGGCGGGGGACTAACCAAGAGACCCAGTACTTC.

CDR3 DNA sequence: TGCGCCAGCAGCTTCTTGGCAGCGGGGGCGTCCTACGAGCAGTACTTC. The encoded protein is CASSFLAAGASYEQYF. The gene calls are TRBV5-1 and TRBJ2-7; 8 nucleotides align to TRBD2. The CDR3 covers 16 residues. Per the germline V gene, CDR1 is SGHRS and CDR2 is YFSETQ. Trimming took 2 bases from V and 1 from J; bases not matched to a gene: 8.

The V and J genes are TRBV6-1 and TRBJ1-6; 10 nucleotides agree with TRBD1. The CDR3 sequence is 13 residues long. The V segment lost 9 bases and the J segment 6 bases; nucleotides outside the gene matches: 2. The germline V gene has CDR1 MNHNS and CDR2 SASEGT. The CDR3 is CASRTGGNSPLHF. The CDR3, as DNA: TGTGCCAGTCGGACAGGGGGTAATTCACCCCTCCACTTT.

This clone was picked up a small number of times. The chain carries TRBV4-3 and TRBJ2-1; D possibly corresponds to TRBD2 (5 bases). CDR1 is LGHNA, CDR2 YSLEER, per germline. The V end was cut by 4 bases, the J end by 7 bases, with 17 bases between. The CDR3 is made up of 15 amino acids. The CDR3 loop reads CASSPTREMGNEQFF. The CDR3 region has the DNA TGCGCCAGCAGCCCCACCCGGGAAATGGGGAATGAGCAGTTCTTC.

CDR3 coding DNA: TGTGCCAGCAGCAAAGTGAGCGGGAGGGCCGGGTTGTCCTACAATGAGCAGTTCTTC. This sequence encodes CASSKVSGRAGLSYNEQFF. The rearrangement links TRBV21-1 to TRBJ2-1; TRBD2 was called by the table and not checked on the DNA. TRBV21-1 is listed as a pseudogene. The CDR3 runs to 19 residues.

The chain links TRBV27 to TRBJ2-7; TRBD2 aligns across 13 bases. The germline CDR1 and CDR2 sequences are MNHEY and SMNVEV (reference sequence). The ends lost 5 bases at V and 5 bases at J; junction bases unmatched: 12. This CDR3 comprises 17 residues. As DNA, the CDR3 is TGTGCCAGCAGTCCCAACCCCGGACTAGCGGGAGACGACGAGCAGTACGTC. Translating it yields CASSPNPGLAGDDEQYV.

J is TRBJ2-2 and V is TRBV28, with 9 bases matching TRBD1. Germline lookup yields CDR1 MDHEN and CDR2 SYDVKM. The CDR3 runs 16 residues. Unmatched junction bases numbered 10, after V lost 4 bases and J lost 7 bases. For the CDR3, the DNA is TGTGCCAGCAGTTCTCAGGACAGGGGATACAGCGGGGAGCTGTTTTTT. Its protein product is CASSSQDRGYSGELFF.

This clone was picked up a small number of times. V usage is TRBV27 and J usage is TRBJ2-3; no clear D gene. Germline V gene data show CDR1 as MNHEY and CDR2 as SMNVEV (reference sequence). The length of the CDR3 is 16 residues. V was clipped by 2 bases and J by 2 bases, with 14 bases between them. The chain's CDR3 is CASSLQAPSLTDTQYF. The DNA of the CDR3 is TGTGCCAGCAGTTTACAAGCGCCGAGCCTCACAGATACGCAGTATTTT.

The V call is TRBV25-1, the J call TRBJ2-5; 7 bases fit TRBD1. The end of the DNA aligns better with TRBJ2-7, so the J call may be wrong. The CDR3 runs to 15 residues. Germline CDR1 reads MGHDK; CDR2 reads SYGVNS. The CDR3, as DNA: TGTGCCAGCAGTCCTCCGGGACAGCGGTCTTACGAGCAGTACTTC. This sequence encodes CASSPPGQRSYEQYF.

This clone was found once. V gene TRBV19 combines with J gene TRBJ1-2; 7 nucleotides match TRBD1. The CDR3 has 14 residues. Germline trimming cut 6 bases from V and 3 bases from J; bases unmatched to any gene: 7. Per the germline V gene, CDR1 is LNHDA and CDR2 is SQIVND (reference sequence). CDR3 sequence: CASRHRGEDYGYTF. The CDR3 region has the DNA TGTGCCAGTAGACACAGGGGCGAAGACTATGGCTACACCTTC.